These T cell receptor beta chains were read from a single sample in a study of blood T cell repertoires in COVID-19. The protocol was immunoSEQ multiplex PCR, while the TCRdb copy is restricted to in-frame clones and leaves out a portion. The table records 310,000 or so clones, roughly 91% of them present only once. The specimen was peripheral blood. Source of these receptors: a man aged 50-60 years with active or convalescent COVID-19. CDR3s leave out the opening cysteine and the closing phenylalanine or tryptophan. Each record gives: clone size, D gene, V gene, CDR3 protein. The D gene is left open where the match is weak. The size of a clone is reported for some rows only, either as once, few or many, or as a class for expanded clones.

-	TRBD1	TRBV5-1	ASSLAPGQGTEAF
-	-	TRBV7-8	ASSALYRENTEAF
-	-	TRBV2	ASSDGRGVYEQY
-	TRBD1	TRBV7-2	ASSSRTGMNTEAF
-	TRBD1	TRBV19	ASIRRGPNTEAF
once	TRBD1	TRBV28	ASSLTGGPEAF
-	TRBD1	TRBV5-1	ASSTDRENGYT
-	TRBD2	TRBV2	ASSDLAGEYNEQF
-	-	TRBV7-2	ASSLRVPGPYEQY
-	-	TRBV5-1	ASSLGENSPLH
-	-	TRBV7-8	ASSTKTANTEAF
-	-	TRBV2	ASSDRAASRGIQY
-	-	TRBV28	ASSLYPAGAGETQY
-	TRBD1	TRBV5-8	ASSPTGGDQPQH
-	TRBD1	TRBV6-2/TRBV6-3	ASSRQGYGYT
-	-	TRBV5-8	ASSLEIAVAIYNEQF
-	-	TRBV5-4	ASSWTQGNSPLH
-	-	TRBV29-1	SVGPGFSGDYNEQF
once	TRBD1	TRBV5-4	ASSLRQGGNSPLH
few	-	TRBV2	ASTINYGYT
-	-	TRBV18	ASSPWSGANTEAF
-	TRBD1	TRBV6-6	ASSITGTGSSEAF
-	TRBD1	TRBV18	ASSLGQGAAHEQY
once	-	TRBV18	ASSRNTGDNQPQH
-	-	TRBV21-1	ASSKKGTPAYSGANVLT
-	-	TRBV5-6	ASSSQGSSYNSPLH
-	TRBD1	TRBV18	ASSRLRDSGNTIY
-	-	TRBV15	ATSRGAGHQPQH
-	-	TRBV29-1	SVEVVNIYGYT
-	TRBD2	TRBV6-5	ASSLTSGSSYEQY
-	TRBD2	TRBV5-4	ASSLAGGFTDTQY
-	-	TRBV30	AWSLGQGRNQPQH
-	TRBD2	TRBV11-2	ASSRAGGPTDTQY
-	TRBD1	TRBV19	ASKDRDYGYT
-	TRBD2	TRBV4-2	ASSQDWVPGTSGGGETQY
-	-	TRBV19	ASSAQSNQPQH
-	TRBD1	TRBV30	AWGTGGSTDTQY
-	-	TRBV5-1	ASSLFIGPQH
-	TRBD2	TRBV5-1	ASSFSSGADTQY
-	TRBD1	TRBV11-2	ASSLGDSLYTEAF
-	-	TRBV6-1	ASSDPQGTGANVLT
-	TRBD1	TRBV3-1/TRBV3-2	ASSPGTGDGYGYT
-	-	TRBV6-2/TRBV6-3	ASSSLVARNTIY
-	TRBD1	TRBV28	ASSLGQPGNTIY
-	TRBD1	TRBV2	ASSPRQGAAF
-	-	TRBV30	AWASGYEQY
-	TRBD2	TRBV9	ASSVGLAKTEQY
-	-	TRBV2	ASSERFRGAETQY
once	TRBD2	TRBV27	ASSPKPGLAGFYNEQF
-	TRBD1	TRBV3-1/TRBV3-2	ASSQEPGQGDYEQY
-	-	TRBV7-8	ASSFGGAGYGYT
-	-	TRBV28	ASSLILLSGSPEAF
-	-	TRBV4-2	ASSQDQTGPGGYT